One sample yielded the 14 T cell receptor beta chains listed below, sequenced in a study of blood T cell repertoires in COVID-19. Sequencing was performed with immunoSEQ multiplex PCR; in TCRdb, only in-frame clones are kept and a portion is missing. Among about 170,000 clones listed, roughly 87% were seen once. Sequenced sample: PBMCs or T cells enriched from blood (not recorded which). The receptors originated from a woman in her forties or fifties who had recovered from COVID-19.

CDR3 sequence reads: CARRLQGVTDTQYF. In DNA form, the CDR3 reads TGTGCCAGAAGGTTACAGGGGGTCACAGATACGCAGTATTTT. This chain uses TRBV7-5 with TRBJ2-3; the DNA was not compared with TRBD1, the D call given in the table. TRBV7-5 is annotated as a pseudogene. CDR3 length: 14 amino acids.

The chain joins TRBV5-6 to TRBJ1-6, with a weak D call TRBD1 (5 bases). The CDR3 loop spans 14 amino acids. The V end lost 3 bases, the J end lost 10 bases, and 14 bases lay between the germline ends. Per the germline V gene, CDR1 is SGHDT and CDR2 is YYEEEE. The CDR3 here is CASSWDTRGSPLHF. CDR3 sequence (DNA): TGTGCCAGCAGCTGGGATACTCGGGGGTCACCCCTCCACTTT.

The chain links TRBV24-1 to TRBJ2-2; 7 bases fit TRBD2. This CDR3 has 15 residues. Germline CDR1 and CDR2: KGHDR and SFDVKD. Unmatched junction bases numbered 6, after V lost 4 bases and J lost 5 bases. The CDR3 bases are TGTGCCACCAGTGACACTACTAGCGCGACCGGGGAGCTGTTTTTT. Its protein product is CATSDTTSATGELFF.

This clone has only one observation. The chain is built from TRBV5-1 and TRBJ1-1; weak D call: TRBD1 (6 bases). The V and J ends lost 4 bases and 3 bases respectively, with 16 bases between them. This CDR3 spans 15 amino acids. Germline lookup yields CDR1 SGHRS and CDR2 YFSETQ. The CDR3 loop reads CASSTGHSAYTEAFF. CDR3 coding DNA: TGCGCCAGCAGCACGGGACATTCAGCTTACACTGAAGCTTTCTTT.

The rearrangement links TRBV6-2 or TRBV6-3 to TRBJ2-1; TRBD2 matches at 8 bases. There are 15 residues in the CDR3. Germline CDR1 is MNHEY and CDR2 is SVGEGT. The ends lost 5 bases at V and 4 bases at J; junction bases unmatched: 7. CDR3 sequence (DNA): TGTGCCAGCAGTACCAGCGGGAGTGGGTACAATGAGCAGTTCTTC. Residues: CASSTSGSGYNEQFF.

The genes are TRBV5-6 and TRBJ2-3; D might be TRBD2 (6 bases). V lost 3 bases and J 2 bases, leaving 16 bases between the germline ends. Germline CDR1 is SGHDT and CDR2 is YYEEEE. The CDR3 is 16 residues long. In DNA form, the CDR3 reads TGTGCCAGCAGCTCCTGGGGTAGCGGAATCACAGATACGCAGTATTTT. Translated: CASSSWGSGITDTQYF.

The chain recombines TRBV18 with TRBJ1-2; 7 nucleotides align to TRBD1. Trimming cost V 1 base and J 10 bases; bases outside gene matches: 21. CDR1 is KGHSH and CDR2 is LQKENI in the germline V gene. The CDR3 is 18 amino acids. The CDR3 region is CASSPRPGTDSLGSDYTF. The CDR3 coding sequence is TGTGCCAGCTCACCACGGCCCGGGACAGACTCCTTAGGTTCCGACTACACCTTC.

The J gene is TRBJ2-1, the V gene TRBV5-1; D not certain. V dropped 4 bases and J dropped 4 bases, with 9 bases sitting between them. This CDR3 has 13 amino acids. Germline CDR1 reads SGHRS; CDR2 reads YFSETQ. CDR3 sequence: CASSPGSYNEQFF. In nucleotides, the CDR3 is TGCGCCAGCAGCCCCGGGTCTTACAATGAGCAGTTCTTC.

This chain joins TRBV3-1 (or the pseudogene TRBV3-2) and TRBJ1-3; 8 nucleotides agree with TRBD1. The CDR3 is made up of 15 amino acids. Trimming took 2 bases from V and 7 from J; bases not matched to a gene: 7. The germline V gene encodes CDR1 LGHDT and CDR2 YNNKEL (reference sequence). The CDR3 bases are TGTGCCAGCAGCCAAAACGGAGACAGGGGCAACACCATATATTTT. Protein sequence: CASSQNGDRGNTIYF.

The gene calls are TRBV5-4 and TRBJ2-2; 7 positions agree with TRBD2. V gave up 5 bases and J gave up 2 bases; unmatched junction bases: 3. From germline, CDR1 is SGHNT and CDR2 YYREEE (reference sequence). The CDR3 totals 14 residues. CDR3 sequence reads: CASRPAGNTGELFF. In DNA form, the CDR3 reads TGTGCCAGCAGGCCAGCGGGAAACACCGGGGAGCTGTTTTTT.

V is TRBV6-6 and J is TRBJ1-1; no firm D call. This CDR3 is built from 13 residues. V was clipped by 6 bases and J by 4 bases, with 12 bases between them. The germline CDR1 and CDR2 sequences are MNHNY and SVGAGI (reference sequence). The CDR3 DNA follows: TGTGCCAGCAGCACCGTGCTGAGCACTGAAGCTTTCTTT. Amino acid sequence: CASSTVLSTEAFF.

The chain joins TRBV5-6 to TRBJ2-7; D remains ambiguous. In germline, CDR1 is SGHDT, CDR2 YYEEEE. The germline V and J ends were trimmed by 2 bases and 3 bases, with 12 bases remaining between them. This CDR3 contains 14 residues. The CDR3 DNA follows: TGTGCCAGCAGCTTTCGGGTCTCCGTCTACGAGCAGTACTTC. Its protein product is CASSFRVSVYEQYF.

The chain carries TRBV3-1 (or the pseudogene TRBV3-2) and TRBJ2-1, with 8 bases identical to TRBD2. The germline gives CDR1 LGHDT, CDR2 YNNKEL (reference sequence). This CDR3 region has 15 residues. Trimming removed 1 base from V and 2 bases from J; junction bases left unmatched: 1. The CDR3 protein is CASSQVGGAYNEQFF. Written as DNA, the CDR3 is TGTGCCAGCAGCCAAGTCGGGGGGGCCTACAATGAGCAGTTCTTC.

The V and J genes are TRBV9 and TRBJ1-3; 7 bases are shared with TRBD1. CDR3 size: 17 residues. Germline CDR1 and CDR2: SGDLS and YYNGEE. J was trimmed by 1 base and V by 4 bases; bases with no gene match: 11. The DNA for the CDR3 is TGTGCCAGCAGCACGTCCACAGGGGTGAGGTCTGGAAACACCATATATTTT. Protein product: CASSTSTGVRSGNTIYF.